Detailed here is one T cell receptor (beta chain). The antigen is not known. Other DNA sequences in the sample encode the same CDR3. The data originate from a study of beta chain features in type 1 diabetes. Study summary: Age, gender and cell yields were alike across patients and healthy donors. General study results and limits: There was a moderate but significant shortening of TCRB CDR3s in all four CD4+ subsets of Type 1 diabetes patients. Shorter templates may be favored by PCR, equally so in patients and controls. Type 1 diabetes patients had fewer VDJ junction insertions and more deletions.

V lost 3 bases, J lost 5 bases, and 10 bases lay in between. The CDR3 extends over 12 amino acids. Germline V lookup: CDR1 GTSNPN, CDR2 SVGIG (reference sequence). Since all of the isolated RNA was reverse transcribed, expressed TCRB transcripts were what got sequenced. The repertoire was sequenced with immunoSEQ multiplex PCR; TCRdb's copy has only in-frame clones and lacks some. Of roughly 330,000 clones listed, about 14% are singletons. The sample taken for sequencing was naive CD4+ T cells from blood. The sequence was collected from a woman under 30 with type 1 diabetes. The chain links TRBV30 to TRBJ1-1; D is undetermined. Here the CDR3 DNA reads TGTGCCTGGAGCCCGGGAGGAACTGAAGCTTTCTTT. It is translated as CAWSPGGTEAFF.